The 7 T cell receptor beta chains below come from one sample, sequenced in a study of vaccination and CD4 T cells after COVID-19. Treatment: approximately 9-day PBMC culture with coronavirus spike peptide pools or control peptides (ViraFEST assay). These receptors' targets are unknown. An Oncomine TCR Beta short-read assay was used to sequence the DNA from cultured CD4+ T cells. TCRdb redid the calling of the PCR reads with MiXCR, one entry per CDR3 protein. Of about 12,000 distinct CDR3 sequences detected, around half appear once; the ten largest clones hold 28%. Material: CD4+ T cells from blood, cultured in vitro. The receptors were sampled from a human donor who had recovered from COVID-19.

J is TRBJ2-5 and V is TRBV27; TRBD1 matches 9 bases. Germline-derived CDR1 and CDR2 are MNHEY and SMNVEV (reference sequence). The CDR3 runs 16 residues. With 3 bases clipped from V and 5 bases from J, the junction kept 10 bases outside the gene matches. Written as DNA, the CDR3 is TGTGCCAGCAGTTTGTGGGGACAGGGCCGGCGGGAGACCCAGTACTTC. Protein: CASSLWGQGRRETQYF.

The rearrangement links TRBV9 to TRBJ2-7, with TRBD1 matching over 7 bases. From germline, CDR1 is SGDLS and CDR2 YYNGEE. After removal of 6 bases from V and 5 bases from J, the junction contained 8 bases not matched to a gene. The CDR3 runs 13 residues. As DNA, the CDR3 is TGTGCCAGCAATAAGGGCGGACAGGACGAGCAGTACTTC. The encoded protein is CASNKGGQDEQYF.

Of note for this clonotype: At one boundary the junction diverges from the germline segment, which might be a read error. This chain connects TRBV20-1 to TRBJ2-7; D gene ambiguous. Germline V gives CDR1 DFQATT, CDR2 SNEGSKA (reference sequence). The CDR3 spans 11 residues. CDR3: CSARGTYEQYF. The CDR3 nucleotides are TGCAGTGCGAGAGGCACCTACGAGCAGTACTTC.

This clonotype showed up just a few times. This chain joins TRBV2 and TRBJ1-5, with D possibly being TRBD1 (6 bases). The germline V and J ends were trimmed by 2 bases and 0 bases, with 14 bases remaining between them. Germline V gene data show CDR1 as SNHLY and CDR2 as FYNNEI. CDR3 length: 17 amino acids. The CDR3: CASSEWSQGPSNQPQHF. DNA of the CDR3: TGTGCCAGCAGTGAATGGAGTCAGGGGCCTAGCAATCAGCCCCAGCATTTT.

This sequence joins TRBV30 and TRBJ2-7; unclear D gene. Trimming removed 3 bases at V and 6 bases at J, with 3 bases between. Germline CDR1 GTSNPN, CDR2 SVGIG (reference sequence). The CDR3 is made up of 9 amino acids. CDR3 in DNA: TGTGCCTGGAGGGGCGAGCAGTACTTC. It codes for CAWRGEQYF.

The chain recombines TRBV19 with TRBJ1-5; D is unresolved. The V gene's germline CDR1 is LNHDA and CDR2 SQIVND (reference sequence). The CDR3 sequence is 16 residues long. V lost 5 bases and J lost 7, with 21 bases in between. In DNA, the CDR3 is TGTGCCAGTAGTGTCGGAATTGGACTTTTGACCCAGCCCCAGCATTTT. This gives the protein CASSVGIGLLTQPQHF.

This clonotype was counted only a few times. The J gene is TRBJ1-6, the V gene TRBV11-3, with 9 bases identical to TRBD1. The CDR3 runs 14 residues. J was trimmed by 7 bases and V by 4 bases; bases with no gene match: 2. Germline values: CDR1 SGHNT, CDR2 YENEEA. In DNA form, the CDR3 reads TGTGCCAGCAGCTCCGGGACAGGGAATTCACCCCTCCACTTT. Its protein product is CASSSGTGNSPLHF.